This T cell receptor (beta chain) is drawn from a study of blood T cells in healthy people across ages. Regarding the study as a whole: The recorded TCR beta diversity per million T cells decreased in a roughly linear manner with age.

In the case of this clonotype: The antigen remains unidentified.

With a J-beta primer mix and a sample-barcoded 5' primer, a second PCR ran about 7 to 11 cycles. TCRdb reanalysed the 5' RACE reads using MiXCR and keeps one entry per CDR3 protein. This sample yields about 1,800,000 distinct CDR3 sequences, of which roughly 30% are seen a single time; 7.7% belongs to the top ten. Each donor was a healthy Caucasian individual from Russia, aged 6 to 90. Per-sample yields of isolated PBMCs were at least 6 million. The clonotype was recovered from a woman aged 25 to 39 in good health. Specimen: blood.

The CDR3 DNA reads TGTGCCATCACGATCTGGAGGTATGGCTACACCTTC. This gives the protein CAITIWRYGYTF. The V and J genes are TRBV10-3 and TRBJ1-2; no clear D gene. Germline V gives CDR1 ENHRY, CDR2 SYGVKD. V was cut by 7 bases and J by 5 bases, with 11 bases left in between. CDR3 length equals 12 residues.